This TCR beta chain stems from a study of T cell repertoires in cytomegalovirus infection. Study as a whole: CMV epitopes in the study were HLA-C-restricted (recently identified) and HLA-B-restricted (well studied). Based on public TCR beta signatures, there were indications of CMV infection and of a matching HLA type.

This clonotype was seen many times. What it binds is not known. Via MiXCR, TCRdb re-called the reads, giving one row per CDR3 protein. The sample consists of about 310,000 distinct CDR3 sequences, approximately 25% of them appearing once. Deletions cut 1 base from V and 12 bases from J, with 10 bases between. In germline, CDR1 is SEHNR, CDR2 FQNEAQ (reference sequence). The CDR3 is made up of 12 amino acids. This clonotype originated in a human donor in good health (CMV status not recorded). Some clones in this sample may be carry-over from other donors' samples. This chain connects TRBV7-9 to TRBJ2-1; D gene unclear. This material consisted of cultured PBMCs, taken from culture after CMV antigen stimulation. CDR3 amino acids: CASSLEVGRQFF. The CDR3 coding sequence is TGTGCCAGCAGCTTAGAAGTAGGGCGGCAGTTCTTC.